The 18 T cell receptor beta chains presented below share a single source sample, sequenced in a study of T cell repertoires in cytomegalovirus infection. TCRdb used MiXCR to reprocess the reads, holding one entry per CDR3 protein. The table includes approximately 70,000 distinct CDR3 sequences, about 4.2% detected once. The source material was PBMCs. These receptors were collected from a human donor in good health (CMV status not recorded). Some clones in this sample may be carry-over from other donors' samples.

In its sample, this clonotype was seen many times. This chain uses TRBV7-6 with TRBJ2-5, with D possibly being TRBD2 (5 bases). The CDR3 consists of 12 residues. Germline loops: CDR1 SGHVS, CDR2 FNYEAQ. V was trimmed by 5 bases and J by 5 bases, leaving 9 bases between them. CDR3 DNA sequence: TGTGCCAGCAGCCCGGAGCGGGAGACCCAGTACTTC. Residues: CASSPERETQYF.

This clonotype was found many times. The chain employs TRBV4-3 and TRBJ2-3; D ambiguous. Germline CDR1 LGHNA, CDR2 YSLEER. V lost 0 bases, J lost 2 bases, and 12 bases lay in between. This CDR3 has 16 amino acids. This CDR3 is CASSQDAGPNTDTQYF. The DNA for the CDR3 is TGCGCCAGCAGCCAAGATGCCGGACCCAACACAGATACGCAGTATTTT.

This clonotype came up many times. This chain links TRBV12-3 or TRBV12-4 with TRBJ2-7, with a weak D call TRBD1 (5 bases). The V end was cut by 7 bases, the J end by 3 bases, with 19 bases between. The CDR3 totals 15 residues. CDR3 in amino acids: CASTLGQLPIYEQYF. The CDR3 bases are TGTGCCAGCACCCTGGGGCAGCTGCCAATCTACGAGCAGTACTTC.

This clonotype was picked up many times. This rearrangement joins TRBV5-4 to TRBJ2-5, with D perhaps matching TRBD1 or TRBD2 (5 bases each). This CDR3 region has 14 residues. The V gene lost 4 bases and the J gene lost 2 bases, with 12 bases spanning the gap. Germline CDR1 and CDR2: SGHNT and YYREEE (reference sequence). The CDR3 is CASSPPGRQETQYF. The CDR3 DNA follows: TGTGCCAGCAGCCCTCCGGGACGGCAAGAGACCCAGTACTTC.

This clonotype was picked up many times. The chain carries TRBV7-2 and TRBJ2-1; the match to TRBD2 covers 9 bases. V gave up 6 bases and J gave up 0 bases; unmatched junction bases: 9. The CDR3 is made up of 17 amino acids. Germline assignment: CDR1 SGHTA and CDR2 FQGNSA. The CDR3 region is CASRPSSGMSSYNEQFF. In nucleotides, the CDR3 is TGTGCCAGCAGGCCCTCTAGCGGGATGAGCTCCTACAATGAGCAGTTCTTC. Using reference TRBV7-2 and TRBJ2-1 for the parts outside the CDR3, the full variable domain is GAGVSQSPSNKVTEKGKDVELRCDPISGHTALYWYRQSLGQGLEFLIYFQGNSAPDKSGLPSDRFSAERTGGSVSTLTIQRTQQEDSAVYLCASRPSSGMSSYNEQFFGPGTRLTVL.

The sample holds a few counts of this clonotype. This chain joins TRBV5-5 and TRBJ2-1; 8 bases map to TRBD2. The CDR3 is made up of 15 amino acids. Germline V gene lookup returns CDR1 SGHKS and CDR2 YYEKEE (reference sequence). Germline trimming cut 5 bases from V and 6 bases from J; bases unmatched to any gene: 10. DNA for the CDR3: TGTGCCAGCAGTTCGCCCGGGACTAGTTTCAATGAGCAGTTCTTC. It encodes CASSSPGTSFNEQFF. Full variable domain (rest looked up from reference TRBV5-5 and TRBJ2-1): DAGVTQSPTHLIKTRGQQVTLRCSPISGHKSVSWYQQVLGQGPQFIFQYYEKEERGRGNFPDRFSARQFPNYSSELNVNALLLGDSALYLCASSSPGTSFNEQFFGPGTRLTVL.

This clonotype was recorded at least ten times. V is TRBV9 and J is TRBJ1-1; weak D call: TRBD1 (6 bases). The V end was cut by 0 bases, the J end by 3 bases, with 12 bases between. The germline V gene has CDR1 SGDLS and CDR2 YYNGEE. The CDR3 is made up of 15 amino acids. CDR3 residues: CASSVVGGPDTEAFF. CDR3 DNA: TGTGCCAGCAGCGTAGTGGGGGGCCCCGACACTGAAGCTTTCTTT.

The chain carries TRBV12-3 or TRBV12-4 and TRBJ2-1, with 7 bases that match TRBD2. The ends lost 7 bases at V and 7 bases at J; junction bases unmatched: 7. The CDR3 contains 13 residues. The chain's CDR3 is CASKGRGRNEQFF. The CDR3 DNA reads as TGTGCCAGCAAAGGGAGGGGCCGGAATGAGCAGTTCTTC.

This clonotype was detected ten times or more. V usage is TRBV6-5 and J usage is TRBJ1-3; 7 bases match TRBD1. Unmatched junction bases numbered 6, after V lost 4 bases and J lost 0 bases. The CDR3 covers 16 residues. Germline CDR1 reads MNHEY; CDR2 reads SVGAGI. The CDR3 loop reads CASSSMTGSSGNTIYF. As DNA, the CDR3 is TGTGCCAGCAGTTCTATGACAGGGTCCTCTGGAAACACCATATATTTT.

This clonotype was counted at least ten times. This rearrangement joins TRBV7-8 to TRBJ2-1; unclear D gene. Trimming removed 5 bases at V and 7 bases at J, with 3 bases between. Looked up from germline, CDR1 is SGHVS and CDR2 is FQNEAQ. CDR3 size: 10 residues. The CDR3 spells CASSPNEQFF. CDR3 coding DNA: TGTGCCAGCAGCCCAAATGAGCAGTTCTTC. The complete variable domain, with remaining parts taken from reference TRBV7-8 and TRBJ2-1, reads GAGVSQSPRYKVAKRGQDVALRCDPISGHVSLFWYQQALGQGPEFLTYFQNEAQLDKSGLPSDRFFAERPEGSVSTLKIQRTQQEDSAVYLCASSPNEQFFGPGTRLTVL.

Many counts were recorded for this clonotype. This sequence joins TRBV20-1 and TRBJ2-7; tentative D call: TRBD2 (5 bases). Germline loops: CDR1 DFQATT, CDR2 SNEGSKA (reference sequence). This CDR3 is 13 amino acids long. V lost 4 bases and J 8 bases, leaving 18 bases between the germline ends. The CDR3 reads CSAKPSPLAKQYF. CDR3 coding DNA: TGCAGTGCTAAACCCTCCCCGCTAGCCAAGCAGTACTTC.

This clonotype appeared many times. The chain links TRBV10-3 to TRBJ2-5, with D perhaps TRBD2 (6 bases). The germline V gene has CDR1 ENHRY and CDR2 SYGVKD. Trimming shortened V by 0 bases and J by 7 bases, and 12 bases separated the two germline ends. The CDR3 runs to 14 residues. CDR3 amino acids: CAISESGGKGTQYF. As DNA, the CDR3 is TGTGCCATCAGTGAGTCTGGAGGGAAAGGGACCCAGTACTTC.

This clonotype was picked up many times. J is TRBJ1-1 and V is TRBV7-9; the D is unclear. CDR1 is SEHNR, CDR2 FQNEAQ, per germline (reference sequence). V lost 5 bases to trimming and J lost 3 bases, with 4 bases between them. The CDR3 covers 11 residues. CDR3 coding DNA: TGTGCCAGCAGCCTCGACACTGAAGCTTTCTTT. Amino acids: CASSLDTEAFF.

This clonotype was counted many times. The chain uses TRBV7-2 and TRBJ1-4; 9 nucleotides line up with TRBD1. The V gene end was trimmed by 5 bases and the J gene end by 7 bases; junction bases not matched to a gene: 5. The CDR3 runs 14 residues. The germline V gene has CDR1 SGHTA and CDR2 FQGNSA. CDR3 nucleotide sequence: TGTGCCAGCAGCGGACAGGGGCAGGGTGAAAAACTGTTTTTT. This codes for CASSGQGQGEKLFF. Full variable domain (outside the CDR3, taken from reference TRBV7-2 and TRBJ1-4): GAGVSQSPSNKVTEKGKDVELRCDPISGHTALYWYRQSLGQGLEFLIYFQGNSAPDKSGLPSDRFSAERTGGSVSTLTIQRTQQEDSAVYLCASSGQGQGEKLFFGSGTQLSVL.

The sample holds many counts of this clonotype. The chain couples TRBV7-6 to TRBJ2-5; no firm D call. This CDR3 has 17 amino acids. CDR1 is SGHVS and CDR2 is FNYEAQ in the germline V gene. Trimming pared 2 bases from V and 1 base from J, leaving 17 bases between. CDR3 nucleotides: TGTGCCAGCAGCTTATTGTGGGCAGGCAATTTCCAAGAGACCCAGTACTTC. Protein product: CASSLLWAGNFQETQYF.

This clonotype was seen ten or more times. The chain combines TRBV7-2 with TRBJ2-5, with D possibly matching TRBD1 (6 bases). V lost 1 base, J lost 5 bases, and 14 bases lay in between. The CDR3 has 15 amino acids. Germline loops: CDR1 SGHTA, CDR2 FQGNSA. CDR3 bases: TGTGCCAGCAGCTTAGAAGTCGGACAGTGGGAGACCCAGTACTTC. Translated, it gives CASSLEVGQWETQYF.

This clonotype was counted at least ten times. The rearrangement joins TRBV7-2 to TRBJ1-2, with unresolved D. Trimming pared 0 bases from V and 3 bases from J, leaving 14 bases between. The CDR3 is made up of 16 amino acids. CDR1 and CDR2 (germline): SGHTA, FQGNSA. CDR3 coding DNA: TGTGCCAGCAGCTTAGCGCACGGTCGGGCGCACTATGGCTACACCTTC. This encodes CASSLAHGRAHYGYTF.

This clonotype showed up many times. V usage is TRBV20-1 and J usage is TRBJ2-1; D uncertain. Germline values: CDR1 DFQATT, CDR2 SNEGSKA (reference sequence). V was shortened by 0 bases and J by 2 bases, with 5 bases between the two germline ends. CDR3 size: 13 residues. CDR3 bases: TGCAGTGCTAGAGAATCGCCCTACAATGAGCAGTTCTTC. It yields the protein CSARESPYNEQFF.